One and the same sample provided the 26 T cell receptor beta chains below, sequenced in a study of Ad26.COV2.S vaccination and SARS-CoV-2 variants. Produced via immunoSEQ multiplex PCR; TCRdb's table is partial and in-frame only. The sample includes over 400,000 clones, about nine tenths of them seen just once. Treatment noted: around 19 received Ad26.COV2.S at low or high dose, single or two shots; 5 received placebo; per-sample allocation not given. Repertoires come from day 63 after the first vaccine or placebo injection. Sample: peripheral blood, taken in a trial of Ad26.COV2.S vaccine versus placebo. These receptors all stem from a person between 18 and 60 years old who received the Ad26.COV2.S COVID-19 vaccine or a placebo.

The rearrangement links TRBV6-4 to TRBJ2-7, with 7 bases aligning to TRBD2. The germline V gene encodes CDR1 MRHNA and CDR2 SNTAGT. The CDR3 extends over 15 amino acids. The V gene end was trimmed by 0 bases and the J gene end by 2 bases; junction bases not matched to a gene: 4. CDR3 sequence: CASSDSGLPTYEQYF. In nucleotides, the CDR3 is TGTGCCAGCAGTGACTCGGGACTACCTACCTACGAGCAGTACTTC.

The chain joins TRBV20-1 to TRBJ1-1; perhaps TRBD1 as D (5 bases). V lost 8 bases and J lost 4, with 11 bases in between. Looked up from germline, CDR1 is DFQATT and CDR2 is SNEGSKA (reference sequence). This CDR3 region has 11 residues. In DNA, the CDR3 is TGCAGTTTTGAGGGGAGCACTGAAGCTTTCTTT. Translating it yields CSFEGSTEAFF.

The table lists this clone with a few counts. Other DNA sequences in this specimen translate into the identical CDR3. The V and J genes are TRBV11-2 and TRBJ2-7, with D uncertain. The V end was cut by 1 base, the J end by 3 bases, with 4 bases between. This CDR3 contains 12 residues. Germline-derived CDR1 and CDR2 are SGHAT and FQNNGV. The CDR3 DNA sequence: TGTGCCAGCAGCTTAGGCAGCTACGAGCAGTACTTC. This encodes CASSLGSYEQYF.

V usage is TRBV7-8 and J usage is TRBJ1-4; perhaps TRBD1 as D (5 bases). Germline V gene data show CDR1 as SGHVS and CDR2 as FQNEAQ. The CDR3 runs 15 residues. The V end was cut by 4 bases, the J end by 4 bases, with 13 bases between. The CDR3 region has the DNA TGTGCCAGCAGCTATAGACAGCAACTTAATGAAAAACTGTTTTTT. This translates into CASSYRQQLNEKLFF.

The chain is built from TRBV2 and TRBJ1-4, with TRBD1 as a possible D gene (5 bases). The CDR3 contains 17 residues. The V end lost 6 bases, the J end lost 2 bases, and 19 bases lay between the germline ends. Germline V gene lookup returns CDR1 SNHLY and CDR2 FYNNEI. The CDR3 DNA reads as TGTGCCAGCAGCGCCCGGACGGGGGGATGGACTAATGAAAAACTGTTTTTT. Translated: CASSARTGGWTNEKLFF.

This clone was detected only once. CDR3 protein: CASSQDGIGKRVYNEQFF. The CDR3 nucleotides are TGCGCCAGCAGCCAAGACGGTATTGGGAAAAGGGTCTACAATGAGCAGTTCTTC. The chain carries TRBV4-1 and TRBJ2-1; D unclear. The CDR3 contains 18 residues. The germline gives CDR1 MGHRA, CDR2 YSYEKL. The V end was cut by 0 bases, the J end by 3 bases, with 18 bases between.

This chain uses TRBV19 with TRBJ2-2; no firm D call. This CDR3 region has 14 residues. Trimming left V 5 bases short and J 4 bases short, with 11 bases between. Germline assignment: CDR1 LNHDA and CDR2 SQIVND (reference sequence). The CDR3 reads CASSLLRSTGELFF. CDR3 bases: TGTGCCAGTAGTCTCCTCCGGAGCACCGGGGAGCTGTTTTTT.

This clone was detected once. V is TRBV5-4 and J is TRBJ2-5, with unresolved D. Trimming removed 0 bases at V and 5 bases at J, with 8 bases between. This CDR3 has 13 residues. Germline loops: CDR1 SGHNT, CDR2 YYREEE (reference sequence). The CDR3 nucleotides read TGTGCCAGCAGCTTGGGGGCCTGGGAGACCCAGTACTTC. Translation: CASSLGAWETQYF.

The rearrangement joins TRBV28 to TRBJ1-2, with TRBD1 matching 10 bases. The germline gives CDR1 MDHEN, CDR2 SYDVKM. CDR3 length: 15 residues. V lost 3 bases and J lost 2; bases outside the gene matches: 3. The CDR3 region is CASSFPDRGNYGYTF. CDR3 coding DNA: TGTGCCAGCAGTTTCCCGGACAGGGGGAACTATGGCTACACCTTC.

This clone appeared once. V usage is TRBV9 and J usage is TRBJ2-5; tentatively, D is TRBD2 (5 bases). V was pared by 3 bases and J by 5 bases, with 17 bases between. Germline V gene sequence: CDR1 SGDLS, CDR2 YYNGEE. The CDR3 has 15 amino acids. The CDR3 protein is CASSATGMTKETQYF. DNA for the CDR3: TGTGCCAGCAGCGCAACCGGGATGACGAAGGAGACCCAGTACTTC.

The chain carries TRBV23-1 and TRBJ2-1; D gene uncertain. TRBV23-1 is classed as an ORF, of uncertain function. This CDR3 region has 19 residues. Deletions cut 3 bases from V and 6 bases from J, with 27 bases between. This CDR3 is CASSQSWWGPGPSGNEQFF. The CDR3 region has the DNA TGCGCCAGCAGTCAGTCTTGGTGGGGTCCAGGACCCTCGGGCAATGAGCAGTTCTTC.

The chain's CDR3 is CASSLGTSGSMGETQYF. The CDR3 region has the DNA TGTGCCAGCAGTTTAGGGACTAGCGGATCGATGGGAGAGACCCAGTACTTC. V is TRBV28 and J is TRBJ2-5; 11 positions match TRBD2. The CDR3 runs to 17 residues. After removal of 2 bases from V and 4 bases from J, the junction contained 9 bases not matched to a gene. CDR1 is MDHEN, CDR2 SYDVKM, per germline. The full variable domain, in which reference TRBV28 and TRBJ2-5 provide the parts outside the CDR3, is DVKVTQSSRYLVKRTGEKVFLECVQDMDHENMFWYRQDPGLGLRLIYFSYDVKMKEKGDIPEGYSVSREKKERFSLILESASTNQTSMYLCASSLGTSGSMGETQYFGPGTRLLVL.

The chain links TRBV11-2 to TRBJ1-4; 7 bases map to TRBD1. Germline CDR1 SGHAT, CDR2 FQNNGV. The CDR3 is 14 amino acids. V dropped 6 bases and J dropped 7; count of bases not matched to a gene: 8. CDR3: CASRLRGTSEKLFF. DNA for the CDR3: TGTGCCAGCAGACTCAGGGGGACCAGTGAAAAACTGTTTTTT.

V and J are TRBV3-1 (or the pseudogene TRBV3-2) and TRBJ1-1, with unresolved D. Trimming shortened V by 3 bases and J by 0 bases, and 8 bases separated the two germline ends. CDR1 is LGHDT and CDR2 is YNNKEL in the germline V gene (reference sequence). The CDR3 runs to 14 residues. The CDR3 bases are TGTGCCAGCAGCCAGTTCGACTTGAACACTGAAGCTTTCTTT. Its translation is CASSQFDLNTEAFF.

The chain is built from TRBV2 and TRBJ2-2; D possibly matches TRBD1 or TRBD2 (6 bases each). Germline V lookup: CDR1 SNHLY, CDR2 FYNNEI. Trimming shortened V by 11 bases and J by 1 base, and 14 bases separated the two germline ends. The CDR3 contains 14 residues. Here the CDR3 reads CARSRGGNTGELFF. For the CDR3, the DNA is TGTGCCCGTAGCAGGGGAGGGAACACCGGGGAGCTGTTTTTT.

The chain has TRBV18 and TRBJ1-1, with D unclear. This CDR3 region has 14 residues. The V end lost 3 bases, the J end lost 3 bases, and 11 bases lay between the germline ends. Germline V CDR1 and CDR2: KGHSH, LQKENI. The CDR3 nucleotides are TGTGCCAGCTCACCTGGCGGGTGGGACACTGAAGCTTTCTTT. Its translation is CASSPGGWDTEAFF.

The chain joins TRBV6-5 to TRBJ2-7, with D unclear. This CDR3 spans 11 amino acids. Germline V gene sequence: CDR1 MNHEY, CDR2 SVGAGI. Trimming left V 7 bases short and J 5 bases short, with 9 bases between. DNA of the CDR3: TGTGCCAGCACTCATAGTAACGAGCAGTACTTC. Translating it yields CASTHSNEQYF.

This chain uses TRBV5-1 with TRBJ2-1; 7 bases agree with TRBD2. This CDR3 comprises 15 residues. V lost 4 bases to trimming and J lost 2 bases; unmatched junction nucleotides: 6. CDR1 and CDR2 (germline): SGHRS, YFSETQ. The CDR3 DNA is TGCGCCAGCAGCCCCCGGGGGGACCCCTACAATGAGCAGTTCTTC. Protein: CASSPRGDPYNEQFF.

The chain combines TRBV2 with TRBJ1-5, with D tentatively TRBD1 (5 bases). CDR1 and CDR2 (germline): SNHLY, FYNNEI. Trimming shortened V by 4 bases and J by 4 bases, and 11 bases separated the two germline ends. This CDR3 has 14 amino acids. This CDR3 is CASSAGALNQPQHF. Here the CDR3 DNA reads TGTGCCAGCAGTGCTGGGGCTCTGAATCAGCCCCAGCATTTT.

The V and J genes are TRBV9 and TRBJ2-3, with 13 bases matching TRBD2. CDR1 and CDR2 (germline): SGDLS, YYNGEE. J gave up 4 bases and V 3 bases, and 8 bases lay outside the gene matches. The CDR3 totals 17 residues. The CDR3 DNA is TGTGCCAGCAGCGCGGGGACTAGCGGGAAGTCCCCAGATACGCAGTATTTT. Protein: CASSAGTSGKSPDTQYF.

The V call is TRBV3-1 (or the pseudogene TRBV3-2), the J call TRBJ2-2, with 11 bases fitting TRBD2. CDR1 is LGHDT, CDR2 YNNKEL, per germline (reference sequence). J lost 3 bases, V lost 0 bases, and 6 bases had no gene match. The CDR3 covers 18 residues. Written as DNA, the CDR3 is TGTGCCAGCAGCCAAGATCTCACTAGCGGGAGATACACCGGGGAGCTGTTTTTT. Translation gives CASSQDLTSGRYTGELFF.

This chain uses TRBV6-5 with TRBJ2-1, with D possibly being TRBD2 (7 bases). The CDR3 sequence is 15 residues long. Germline V gene data show CDR1 as MNHEY and CDR2 as SVGAGI. V lost 8 bases and J 2 bases, leaving 16 bases between the germline ends. The CDR3 nucleotides are TGTGCCAGCTCCGTGACGGGGGGCGCCTACAATGAGCAGTTCTTC. Protein sequence: CASSVTGGAYNEQFF.

V is TRBV29-1 and J is TRBJ2-1; 9 bases align to TRBD2. This CDR3 comprises 14 residues. Losses at the gene ends were 4 bases for V and 5 bases for J; bases not matched to a gene: 6. CDR1 and CDR2 (germline): SQVTM, ANQGSEA. CDR3: CSVGGRLADNEQFF. The CDR3, as DNA: TGCAGCGTTGGTGGTCGACTAGCGGACAATGAGCAGTTCTTC.

The chain combines TRBV28 with TRBJ2-1, with 8 bases aligning to TRBD1. V gave up 3 bases and J gave up 7 bases; unmatched junction bases: 5. Germline V gene data show CDR1 as MDHEN and CDR2 as SYDVKM. The CDR3 is made up of 14 amino acids. The CDR3 is CASSFLTGANEQFF. For the CDR3, the DNA is TGTGCCAGCAGTTTCCTGACAGGGGCGAATGAGCAGTTCTTC.

This chain joins TRBV7-6 and TRBJ2-3; unclear D gene. CDR1 and CDR2 (germline): SGHVS, FNYEAQ. The CDR3 extends over 13 amino acids. V was cut by 6 bases and J by 2 bases, with 9 bases left in between. The CDR3 coding sequence is TGTGCCAGCAGAGGTTCGGACACAGATACGCAGTATTTT. Translating it yields CASRGSDTDTQYF.

The genes are TRBV7-3 and TRBJ2-5; D is unclear. From germline, CDR1 is SGHTA and CDR2 FQGTGA. This CDR3 has 13 amino acids. V lost 1 base to trimming and J lost 5 bases, with 8 bases between them. The CDR3: CASSLNPAETQYF. The CDR3 DNA follows: TGTGCCAGCAGCTTAAACCCCGCCGAGACCCAGTACTTC.